The source of this T cell receptor (beta chain) is a study of lymphopenia after photon versus proton radiotherapy. The CDR3 is 13 residues long. Trimming left V 4 bases short and J 6 bases short, with 12 bases between. Germline V gene lookup returns CDR1 SGHTA and CDR2 FQGNSA. Only in-frame clones appear in the TCRdb table, and some are missing; sequencing was by immunoSEQ multiplex PCR. Of tens of thousands of clones in the sample, about four fifths were seen once. This chain links TRBV7-2 with TRBJ1-1; TRBD1 is a possible D gene (6 bases). This receptor was taken from a man between 60 and 70 years old with pancreatic cancer. The source material was peripheral blood, sampled from a patient treated with proton-based radiotherapy. The CDR3: CASSSRTVSEAFF. In nucleotides, the CDR3 is TGTGCCAGCAGCTCCCGGACAGTCTCTGAAGCTTTCTTT.